This TCR beta chain was captured by sequencing in a study of cytomegalovirus exposure and HLA in healthy donors. This clone was detected only a few times. Antigen: not known. The primer mix had 60 Vbeta and 13 Jbeta primers. Method: immunoSEQ multiplex PCR; TCRdb's copy keeps in-frame clones and lacks some. Here the sample spans fewer than 140,000 clones, approximately 70% being singletons. Germline V gene sequence: CDR1 SQVTM, CDR2 ANQGSEA. Losses at the gene ends were 2 bases for V and 6 bases for J; bases not matched to a gene: 6. The CDR3 consists of 13 residues. Study results and caveats: It was reported in a later analysis that an Asian-associated ancestry cluster showed fewer N-insertions than the approximately 670-donor mean. Association with HLA alleles at 0.05 false discovery rate was found for around 15,000 TCR beta sequences in a later analysis. The study assumed roughly uniform donor sequencing depth for presence/absence analyses.

The origin of this receptor is a boy under 18 in good health and CMV-seronegative. V is TRBV29-1 and J is TRBJ2-7; TRBD2 aligns across 8 bases. Sequencing was done on a sample of PBMCs. In nucleotides, the CDR3 is TGCAGCGTTGAACAGCGGGAGAATAGCGAGCAGTACTTC. Its protein is CSVEQRENSEQYF.